These 5 T cell receptor beta chains originate from one sample sequenced in a study of shared clonotypes between healthy human individuals (dated by TCRdb to the early 2020s). Library preparation employed the immunoSEQ multiplex PCR assay. TCRdb retrieved this table from immuneACCESS and kept in-frame rearrangements only. Not all clones are present; in checked studies, unresolved V genes account for under half, and no reason is known for the remainder. This sample holds 100,000 or so clones; 67% were observed only once. Approximately 25% of the sample comes from the top ten. Sequencing was carried out using memory CD8+ T cells sorted from blood. This specimen's cell subset or site label, per the study, means: CD45RO+ cells pooled with CCR7-negative TemRA cells. Source of these receptors: a woman in her twenties or thirties in good health.

This CDR3 is CASSRGLAGVSEQYF. The CDR3, as DNA: TGCGCCAGCAGCCGCGGACTAGCGGGAGTTTCCGAGCAGTACTTC. V is TRBV4-1 and J is TRBJ2-7; 13 bases map to TRBD2. CDR1 is MGHRA and CDR2 is YSYEKL in the germline V gene. J gave up 6 bases and V 4 bases, and 6 bases lay outside the gene matches. The CDR3 extends over 15 amino acids.

The rearrangement links TRBV2 to TRBJ2-7; D is perhaps TRBD2 (6 bases). This CDR3 is 14 amino acids long. Trimming took off 5 bases at V and 3 bases at J, with 14 bases between the two ends. Germline V gene sequence: CDR1 SNHLY, CDR2 FYNNEI. CDR3 protein: CASSTRTGLYEQYF. DNA of the CDR3: TGTGCCAGCAGTACTCGGACGGGACTCTACGAGCAGTACTTC.

The V call is TRBV27, the J call TRBJ2-7; D is possibly TRBD2 (6 bases). Germline V CDR1 and CDR2: MNHEY, SMNVEV (reference sequence). The CDR3 covers 14 residues. V was clipped by 5 bases and J by 1 base, with 12 bases between them. The CDR3 DNA reads as TGTGCCAGCAGTAGTCTAGCGTATTCCTACGAGCAGTACTTC. Protein product: CASSSLAYSYEQYF.

V and J are TRBV25-1 and TRBJ2-1; TRBD1 matches 8 bases. The CDR3 loop spans 16 amino acids. Trimming cost V 5 bases and J 4 bases; bases outside gene matches: 10. Germline V lookup: CDR1 MGHDK, CDR2 SYGVNS. CDR3 nucleotide sequence: TGTGCCAGCAGTACGGACAGGGAACCGCATTACAATGAGCAGTTCTTC. Translating gives CASSTDREPHYNEQFF. Looking up the rest from reference TRBV25-1 and TRBJ2-1 gives the full variable domain: EADIYQTPRYLVIGTGKKITLECSQTMGHDKMYWYQQDPGMELHLIHYSYGVNSTEKGDLSSESTVSRIRTEHFPLTLESARPSHTSQYLCASSTDREPHYNEQFFGPGTRLTVL.

This chain links TRBV4-1 with TRBJ1-1, with D tentatively TRBD1 (5 bases). Trimming took 0 bases from V and 1 from J, leaving 15 bases between them. The CDR3 spans 17 residues. In germline, CDR1 is MGHRA, CDR2 YSYEKL. In DNA form, the CDR3 reads TGCGCCAGCAGCCAAGAAGGCACGTTGGGGGGGAACACTGAAGCTTTCTTT. This sequence encodes CASSQEGTLGGNTEAFF.